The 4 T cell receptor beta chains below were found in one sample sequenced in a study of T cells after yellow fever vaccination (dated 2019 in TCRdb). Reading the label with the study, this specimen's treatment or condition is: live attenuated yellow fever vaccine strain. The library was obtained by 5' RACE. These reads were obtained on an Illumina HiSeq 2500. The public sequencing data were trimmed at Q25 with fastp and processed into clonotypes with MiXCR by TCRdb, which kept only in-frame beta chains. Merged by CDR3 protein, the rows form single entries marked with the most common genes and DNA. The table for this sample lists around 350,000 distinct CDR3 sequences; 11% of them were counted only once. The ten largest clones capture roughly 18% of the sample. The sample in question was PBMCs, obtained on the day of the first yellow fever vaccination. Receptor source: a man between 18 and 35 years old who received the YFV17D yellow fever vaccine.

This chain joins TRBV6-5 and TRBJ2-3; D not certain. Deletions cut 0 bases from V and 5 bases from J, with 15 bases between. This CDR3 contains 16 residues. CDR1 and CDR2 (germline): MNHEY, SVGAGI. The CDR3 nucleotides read TGTGCCAGCAGTTACTCGGTGACCGCCGGTCAAGATACGCAGTATTTT. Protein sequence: CASSYSVTAGQDTQYF.

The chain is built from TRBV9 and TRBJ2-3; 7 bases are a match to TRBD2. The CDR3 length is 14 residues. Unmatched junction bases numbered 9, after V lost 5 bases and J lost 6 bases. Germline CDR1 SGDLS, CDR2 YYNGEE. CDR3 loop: CASREAGEGDTQYF. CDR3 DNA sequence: TGTGCCAGCAGAGAGGCGGGGGAGGGGGATACGCAGTATTTT.

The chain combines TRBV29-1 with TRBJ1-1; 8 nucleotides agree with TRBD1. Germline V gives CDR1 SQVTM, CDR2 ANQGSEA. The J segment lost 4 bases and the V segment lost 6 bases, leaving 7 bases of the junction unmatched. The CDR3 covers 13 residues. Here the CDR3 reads CSVMDRALTEAFF. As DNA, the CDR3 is TGCAGCGTCATGGACAGGGCCCTCACTGAAGCTTTCTTT.

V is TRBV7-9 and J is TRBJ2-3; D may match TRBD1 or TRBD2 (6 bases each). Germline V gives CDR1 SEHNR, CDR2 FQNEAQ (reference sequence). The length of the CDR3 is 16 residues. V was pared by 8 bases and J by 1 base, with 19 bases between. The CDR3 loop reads CASGDTGAQGTDTQYF. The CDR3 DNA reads TGTGCCAGCGGCGACACGGGGGCGCAAGGCACAGATACGCAGTATTTT.